The 9 T cell receptor beta chains presented below share a single source sample, sequenced in a study of blood T cell repertoires in COVID-19. TCRdb's table, derived via immunoSEQ multiplex PCR, lists solely in-frame clones and lacks some. The table shows some 200,000 clones, with 83% occurring only once. Sequencing used PBMCs or T cells enriched from blood (not recorded which). The receptors were gathered from a woman in her 50s who had been exposed to COVID-19.

The chain couples TRBV19 to TRBJ1-4; TRBD1 agrees at 12 bases. Trimming at V came to 5 bases and at J to 14 bases, leaving 6 bases not matched to a gene. In germline, CDR1 is LNHDA, CDR2 SQIVND (reference sequence). This CDR3 has 13 residues. CDR3 amino acids: CASSPGQGANLFF. CDR3 coding DNA: TGTGCCAGTAGTCCGGGACAGGGGGCCAATCTGTTTTTT.

This chain links TRBV3-1 (or the pseudogene TRBV3-2) with TRBJ1-2; 9 bases fit TRBD1. V was pared by 5 bases and J by 7 bases, with 8 bases of the junction left unmatched. The CDR3 loop spans 14 amino acids. Germline V CDR1 and CDR2: LGHDT, YNNKEL (reference sequence). The CDR3 spells CASSNLDRGPGYTF. The CDR3 region has the DNA TGTGCCAGCAGCAACCTGGACAGGGGTCCTGGCTACACCTTC.

This chain's CDR3 is CASSTGQEYGYTF. The CDR3 nucleotides read TGTGCCAGCAGTACTGGACAGGAATATGGCTACACCTTC. This chain links TRBV6-5 with TRBJ1-2, with TRBD1 identical over 7 bases. Germline lookup yields CDR1 MNHEY and CDR2 SVGAGI. The CDR3 is 13 amino acids. V was clipped by 5 bases and J by 5 bases; unmatched bases: 5.

The chain recombines TRBV12-3 or TRBV12-4 with TRBJ1-6, with D possibly TRBD1 on 6 matching bases. The V gene lost 4 bases and the J gene lost 7 bases, with 8 bases spanning the gap. CDR3 length: 13 amino acids. In DNA form, the CDR3 reads TGTGCCAGCAGTTCGGACAGAAATTCACCCCTCCACTTT. Amino acid sequence: CASSSDRNSPLHF.

The table lists this clone with a count of one. V and J are TRBV5-6 and TRBJ2-1, with 8 nucleotides matching TRBD1. CDR1 and CDR2 from the germline V gene are SGHDT and YYEEEE. This CDR3 has 14 residues. The V and J ends lost 4 bases and 8 bases, in that order; junction bases with no gene match: 8. Here the CDR3 reads CASSHWTGPDEQFF. The DNA of the CDR3 is TGTGCCAGCAGCCATTGGACAGGGCCCGATGAGCAGTTCTTC.

This clone was counted a single time. The chain uses TRBV3-1 (or the pseudogene TRBV3-2) and TRBJ2-7; D may be TRBD2 (6 bases). V was trimmed by 3 bases and J by 6 bases, leaving 6 bases between them. Germline values: CDR1 LGHDT, CDR2 YNNKEL (reference sequence). The CDR3 totals 11 residues. DNA of the CDR3: TGTGCCAGCAGCCAGGGGGGCGAGCAGTACTTC. It is translated as CASSQGGEQYF.

This clone was seen only once. The chain uses TRBV7-2 and TRBJ2-5; 8 bases agree with TRBD1. The CDR3 extends over 14 amino acids. V lost 8 bases and J lost 1; bases outside the gene matches: 6. Per germline, CDR1 SGHTA and CDR2 FQGNSA. In DNA form, the CDR3 reads TGTGCCAGCCGACCCAGGGGGCCCCAAGAGACCCAGTACTTC. Its translation: CASRPRGPQETQYF.

This sequence joins TRBV21-1 and TRBJ1-1; whether TRBD1, the table's D call, matches the DNA was not checked. TRBV21-1 is designated a pseudogene. The CDR3 sequence is 13 residues long. The CDR3 bases are TGTGCCAGCAGCCCGACAGGTGCAACTGAAGCTTTCTTT. Translating gives CASSPTGATEAFF.

The genes are TRBV5-1 and TRBJ2-2; 7 bases line up with TRBD1. Germline V CDR1 and CDR2: SGHRS, YFSETQ. The CDR3 covers 14 residues. J lost 6 bases, V lost 4 bases, and 6 bases had no gene match. The CDR3 region has the DNA TGCGCCAGCAGCACGGACAGGTTCGCCGGGGAGCTGTTTTTT. Its translation is CASSTDRFAGELFF.